These 5 T cell receptor beta chains originate from one sample sequenced in a study of metastatic and nonmetastatic thyroid tumors. Each patient went into thyroid surgery without having received any treatment. TCRdb re-called clones via MiXCR from the PCR reads. In the table there are about 24,000 clones, 20% to 30% of which are singletons. Sample: tumor tissue. These receptors were collected from a male donor with papillary thyroid cancer or a benign thyroid nodule (not recorded which). Some clones in this sample may be carry-over from other donors' samples.

This clone is medium-sized (0.01 to 0.1%) within its sample. This rearrangement joins TRBV28 to TRBJ2-7; D gene unclear. Germline lookup yields CDR1 MDHEN and CDR2 SYDVKM. V lost 2 bases and J 7 bases, leaving 18 bases between the germline ends. This CDR3 is built from 15 residues. CDR3 sequence reads: CASSLSAGLKGEQYF. CDR3 sequence (DNA): TGTGCCAGCAGTTTAAGTGCAGGCTTAAAAGGGGAGCAGTACTTC. The whole variable domain, filled in from reference TRBV28 and TRBJ2-7, reads DVKVTQSSRYLVKRTGEKVFLECVQDMDHENMFWYRQDPGLGLRLIYFSYDVKMKEKGDIPEGYSVSREKKERFSLILESASTNQTSMYLCASSLSAGLKGEQYFGPGTRLTVT.

By frequency in the sample, this clone is medium-sized (0.01 to 0.1%). The chain recombines TRBV6-1 with TRBJ2-1; TRBD2 matches at 13 bases. V shed 5 bases, J shed 10 bases, and the junction held 5 bases outside the gene matches. Germline CDR1 is MNHNS and CDR2 is SASEGT. This CDR3 comprises 14 residues. DNA for the CDR3: TGTGCCAGCAGTTTCGGACTAGCGGGGGAGGAGCAGTTCTTC. It is translated as CASSFGLAGEEQFF.

In its sample, this clone was seen many times. The chain carries TRBV5-4 and TRBJ2-7; unclear D gene. The CDR3 covers 13 residues. Germline loops: CDR1 SGHNT, CDR2 YYREEE (reference sequence). The V end was cut by 0 bases, the J end by 0 bases, with 4 bases between. DNA for the CDR3: TGTGCCAGCAGCTTGGCCCCCTCCTACGAGCAGTACTTC. It yields the protein CASSLAPSYEQYF.

This clone was seen ten or more times. The rearrangement joins TRBV6-1 to TRBJ1-6; D possibly corresponds to TRBD1 (6 bases). V was shortened by 6 bases and J by 7 bases, with 10 bases between the two germline ends. Germline V CDR1 and CDR2: MNHNS, SASEGT. This CDR3 has 13 amino acids. Written as DNA, the CDR3 is TGTGCCAGCAGCCTAGACAGGAATTCACCCCTCCACTTT. It encodes CASSLDRNSPLHF.

In this sample, this clone turned up many times. The rearrangement joins TRBV11-2 to TRBJ2-1; 9 bases match TRBD2. Germline CDR1 SGHAT, CDR2 FQNNGV. This CDR3 region has 17 residues. V shed 0 bases, J shed 2 bases, and the junction held 5 bases outside the gene matches. CDR3 DNA sequence: TGTGCCAGCAGCTTAGATCCGGCGGGAGGGACCTACAATGAGCAGTTCTTC. This sequence encodes CASSLDPAGGTYNEQFF.